What follows describes a single T cell receptor (beta chain). The antigen is unknown. CD45RO-negative, CCR7-positively selected cells formed the naive CD8 fraction, excluding terminally differentiated effector memory CD45RA+ cells. All of the donors resided in Nashville, Tennessee, and each was a Caucasian adult. This specimen comes from a study of shared clonotypes between healthy human individuals. Study outcomes and limitations: The sharing of approximately 4.6% of naive CD4 clonotypes was seen across a handful of donors.

Libraries were prepared by immunoSEQ multiplex PCR; TCRdb keeps only in-frame clonotypes and omits some of them. The sample includes about 2 million clones, approximately 94% of them seen just once. The CDR3 loop spans 11 amino acids. The germline CDR1 and CDR2 sequences are SGHDN and FVKESK. V was pared by 3 bases and J by 8 bases, with 7 bases between. What was sequenced was naive CD8+ T cells sorted from blood. This sequence joins TRBV14 and TRBJ1-2; D is unresolved. The clonotype comes from a man between 18 and 35 years old in good health. The DNA for the CDR3 is TGTGCCAGCAGCCAGGGGAGCGGCTACACCTTC. Translation gives CASSQGSGYTF.